Listed below are T cell receptor beta chains from one sample, sequenced in a study of cytomegalovirus exposure and HLA in healthy donors. The data were produced by immunoSEQ multiplex PCR, yet TCRdb's version contains in-frame clones alone and is incomplete. The profile covers tens of thousands of clones, with roughly 80% appearing a single time and about 10% taken by the ten largest. Sequenced material: PBMCs. Receptors were obtained from a woman aged 18 to 35 in good health and CMV-seropositive. Both conserved end residues are part of each CDR3. Fields, in order: clone size, D gene, J gene, V gene, CDR3 DNA, CDR3 protein. The D gene is left open where the match is weak. A clone size is listed for some rows: how often the clone was seen (once, few, many), or a class if it is expanded.

clone_size: .
d_call: TRBD1
j_call: TRBJ1-5
v_call: TRBV4-3
cdr3_nt: TGCGCCACCCCGGGACAGGGACTATATAGCAATCAGCCCCAGCATTTT
cdr3_aa: CATPGQGLYSNQPQHF

clone_size: .
d_call: TRBD1
j_call: TRBJ1-5
v_call: TRBV6-1
cdr3_nt: TGTGCCAGCAGACGTCGACAGGGCGATCAGCCCCAGCATTTT
cdr3_aa: CASRRRQGDQPQHF

clone_size: .
d_call: TRBD2
j_call: TRBJ2-7
v_call: TRBV6-5
cdr3_nt: TGTGCCAGCAGTTATTCTAGCGGGGGTTATTCCTACGAGCAGTACTTC
cdr3_aa: CASSYSSGGYSYEQYF

clone_size: .
d_call: .
j_call: TRBJ2-1
v_call: TRBV2
cdr3_nt: TGTGCCAGCATCGCGAACTCCTACAATGAGCAGTTCTTC
cdr3_aa: CASIANSYNEQFF

clone_size: .
d_call: .
j_call: TRBJ2-1
v_call: TRBV19
cdr3_nt: TGTGCCAGTAGTATCTCGGCAGGCTCCTACAATGAGCAGTTCTTC
cdr3_aa: CASSISAGSYNEQFF

clone_size: .
d_call: .
j_call: TRBJ2-7
v_call: TRBV11-3
cdr3_nt: TGTGCCAGCAGCAGAGAGAACTCCTACGAGCAGTACTTC
cdr3_aa: CASSRENSYEQYF

clone_size: .
d_call: TRBD2
j_call: TRBJ2-1
v_call: TRBV2
cdr3_nt: TGTGCCAGCAGTGGGCCGGGAGGGCAGTTCTTC
cdr3_aa: CASSGPGGQFF

clone_size: .
d_call: .
j_call: TRBJ2-5
v_call: TRBV5-6
cdr3_nt: TGTGCCAGCAGCTTGTGGTGGGGAGACACGGTAGAAGAGACCCAGTACTTC
cdr3_aa: CASSLWWGDTVEETQYF

clone_size: few
d_call: TRBD1
j_call: TRBJ2-3
v_call: TRBV6-4
cdr3_nt: TGTGCCAGCAGTGACTCCGAACAGGGGGCAGATACGCAGTATTTT
cdr3_aa: CASSDSEQGADTQYF

clone_size: .
d_call: TRBD2
j_call: TRBJ2-3
v_call: TRBV7-9
cdr3_nt: TGTTCCAGCAGCTTAGAGGCTAGCGGGGAGTCCACAGATACGCAGTATTTT
cdr3_aa: CSSSLEASGESTDTQYF

clone_size: .
d_call: .
j_call: TRBJ2-2
v_call: TRBV13
cdr3_nt: TGTGCCAGCAGCTTAGGCCTGTTGGTAGCTGGGGGCTGGAGCGGGGAGCTGTTTTTT
cdr3_aa: CASSLGLLVAGGWSGELFF

clone_size: once
d_call: TRBD2
j_call: TRBJ2-3
v_call: TRBV18
cdr3_nt: TGTGCCAGCTCACCCGGACTAGTCTCTCTCACAGATACGCAGTATTTT
cdr3_aa: CASSPGLVSLTDTQYF

clone_size: .
d_call: .
j_call: TRBJ2-7
v_call: TRBV4-2
cdr3_nt: TGTGCCAGCAGCCAAAGCCGGGGCTCCTACGAGCAGTACTTC
cdr3_aa: CASSQSRGSYEQYF

clone_size: .
d_call: TRBD1
j_call: TRBJ2-7
v_call: TRBV7-9
cdr3_nt: TGTGCCAGCAGCCGGGGACAGGGGTACGAGCAGTACTTC
cdr3_aa: CASSRGQGYEQYF

clone_size: .
d_call: .
j_call: TRBJ1-6
v_call: TRBV27
cdr3_nt: TGTGCCAGCAGTCAGACAGCCTATAATTCACCCCTCCACTTT
cdr3_aa: CASSQTAYNSPLHF

clone_size: .
d_call: TRBD1
j_call: TRBJ2-5
v_call: TRBV2
cdr3_nt: TGTGCCAGCAGTGATGACAGGGGGATTGGTGAGACCCAGTACTTC
cdr3_aa: CASSDDRGIGETQYF

clone_size: .
d_call: .
j_call: TRBJ1-1
v_call: TRBV7-8
cdr3_nt: TGTGCCAGCAGTTACATAGTTGGAGTGAACACTGAAGCTTTCTTT
cdr3_aa: CASSYIVGVNTEAFF

clone_size: once
d_call: .
j_call: TRBJ1-3
v_call: TRBV9
cdr3_nt: TGTGCCAGCAGCACCAGACAGGACCCCTCTGGAAACACCATATATTTT
cdr3_aa: CASSTRQDPSGNTIYF

clone_size: .
d_call: .
j_call: TRBJ2-1
v_call: TRBV28
cdr3_nt: TGTGCCGGGGGGACTTCTCCCGGCGACTCGCAGTTCTTC
cdr3_aa: CAGGTSPGDSQFF

clone_size: .
d_call: .
j_call: TRBJ1-5
v_call: TRBV6-5
cdr3_nt: TGTGCCAGCACCCCCCCGGGTTCAAATCAGCCCCAGCATTTT
cdr3_aa: CASTPPGSNQPQHF

clone_size: .
d_call: TRBD1
j_call: TRBJ2-7
v_call: TRBV7-9
cdr3_nt: TGTTCCAGCAGCTTAGCGGTGGGACAGGGCCTAAAAGAGCAGTACTTC
cdr3_aa: CSSSLAVGQGLKEQYF

clone_size: .
d_call: TRBD2
j_call: TRBJ2-5
v_call: TRBV27
cdr3_nt: TGTGCCAGCAGGCTAGCGGGGGAACAAGAGACCCAGTACTTC
cdr3_aa: CASRLAGEQETQYF

clone_size: .
d_call: TRBD1
j_call: TRBJ2-5
v_call: TRBV2
cdr3_nt: TGTGCCAGCAGACAAGGACAGGGAGGAGAGACCCAGTACTTC
cdr3_aa: CASRQGQGGETQYF

clone_size: .
d_call: TRBD1
j_call: TRBJ1-1
v_call: TRBV14
cdr3_nt: TGTGCCAGCAGCCAATCCCCGGGACAGGGCGAAGCTTTCTTT
cdr3_aa: CASSQSPGQGEAFF

clone_size: .
d_call: .
j_call: TRBJ2-6
v_call: TRBV7-2
cdr3_nt: TGTGCCAGCAGCTTACTCGGGGGCTCTGGGGCCAACGTCCTGACTTTC
cdr3_aa: CASSLLGGSGANVLTF

clone_size: .
d_call: TRBD2
j_call: TRBJ2-7
v_call: TRBV27
cdr3_nt: TGTGCCAGCAGGGGGGGGATTAGCGGGAGTGTTTACGAGCAGTACTTC
cdr3_aa: CASRGGISGSVYEQYF

clone_size: .
d_call: TRBD2
j_call: TRBJ2-3
v_call: TRBV10-3
cdr3_nt: TGTGCCATCAAGTCGCCCAAGGGGGCGGGAGGGACAGATACGCAGTATTTT
cdr3_aa: CAIKSPKGAGGTDTQYF

clone_size: .
d_call: .
j_call: TRBJ1-2
v_call: TRBV5-4
cdr3_nt: TGTGCCAGCAGCTTGGGACAGCTCTACGGCTACACCTTC
cdr3_aa: CASSLGQLYGYTF

clone_size: once
d_call: .
j_call: TRBJ2-3
v_call: TRBV18
cdr3_nt: TGTGCCAGCTCACCATCCAGGGCAGATACGCAGTATTTT
cdr3_aa: CASSPSRADTQYF

clone_size: few
d_call: TRBD1
j_call: TRBJ2-7
v_call: TRBV4-3
cdr3_nt: TGCGCCAGCAGCCAATCCGGACAGGCCTTTCGCTACGAGCAGTACTTC
cdr3_aa: CASSQSGQAFRYEQYF

clone_size: .
d_call: .
j_call: TRBJ1-1
v_call: TRBV2
cdr3_nt: TGTGCCAGCAGACCTACCGAAACAGGGTGGGCTGAAGCTTTCTTT
cdr3_aa: CASRPTETGWAEAFF

clone_size: .
d_call: TRBD2
j_call: TRBJ2-1
v_call: TRBV19
cdr3_nt: TGTGCCATCGCCCAGCGCGACAGCGGGATTTACAATGAGCAGTTCTTC
cdr3_aa: CAIAQRDSGIYNEQFF

clone_size: .
d_call: TRBD2
j_call: TRBJ2-1
v_call: TRBV7-2
cdr3_nt: TGTGCCAGCAGCTTAGTATGGGGCGGGGGGGCCAGTGAGCAGTTCTTC
cdr3_aa: CASSLVWGGGASEQFF

clone_size: .
d_call: TRBD2
j_call: TRBJ2-3
v_call: TRBV4-3
cdr3_nt: TGCGCCAGCAGCCAAGAGCCTAGCGGGGGGTACGGGGCCTCAGATACGCAGTATTTT
cdr3_aa: CASSQEPSGGYGASDTQYF

clone_size: .
d_call: TRBD1
j_call: TRBJ2-1
v_call: TRBV19
cdr3_nt: TGTGCCAGTAGTCCCCGGGACAGGGTTTCCAATGAGCAGTTCTTC
cdr3_aa: CASSPRDRVSNEQFF

clone_size: .
d_call: TRBD2
j_call: TRBJ2-2
v_call: TRBV2
cdr3_nt: TGTGCCAGCAGTGAAGCGCTCGTAGAGCTAGCGGGTCGCACCGGGGAGCTGTTTTTT
cdr3_aa: CASSEALVELAGRTGELFF

clone_size: .
d_call: .
j_call: TRBJ2-2
v_call: TRBV5-4
cdr3_nt: TGTGCCAGCAGGTTAACAGCCAACACCGGGGAGCTGTTTTTT
cdr3_aa: CASRLTANTGELFF

clone_size: .
d_call: TRBD1
j_call: TRBJ1-2
v_call: TRBV13
cdr3_nt: TGTGCCAGCAGCCCCGACAGGGTCGATGAGAGGAGTGGCTACACCTTC
cdr3_aa: CASSPDRVDERSGYTF

clone_size: .
d_call: .
j_call: TRBJ1-2
v_call: TRBV10-3
cdr3_nt: TGTGCCACCGAACAGGGAAATGGCTACACCTTC
cdr3_aa: CATEQGNGYTF

clone_size: .
d_call: .
j_call: TRBJ2-5
v_call: TRBV15
cdr3_nt: TGTGCCACCAGCAAATTACAGGGAACCCAAGAGACCCAGTACTTC
cdr3_aa: CATSKLQGTQETQYF

clone_size: few
d_call: .
j_call: TRBJ2-2
v_call: TRBV7-3
cdr3_nt: TGTGCCAGCAGCGCATCTAGGTGGGCCGGGGAGCTGTTTTTT
cdr3_aa: CASSASRWAGELFF

clone_size: .
d_call: TRBD2
j_call: TRBJ2-1
v_call: TRBV15
cdr3_nt: TGTGCCACCAGCAGATCTAGCGGGATTGACAATGAGCAGTTCTTC
cdr3_aa: CATSRSSGIDNEQFF

clone_size: .
d_call: TRBD1
j_call: TRBJ1-2
v_call: TRBV5-6
cdr3_nt: TGTGCCAGCAGCTTGGAGGGACAGGGCTATGGCTACACCTTC
cdr3_aa: CASSLEGQGYGYTF

clone_size: .
d_call: .
j_call: TRBJ1-5
v_call: TRBV28
cdr3_nt: TGTGCCAGCAGCCCAAACAGATTCAATCAGCCCCAGCATTTT
cdr3_aa: CASSPNRFNQPQHF

clone_size: .
d_call: .
j_call: TRBJ1-4
v_call: TRBV7-9
cdr3_nt: TGTGCCAGCAGCCCAACTTCAACTAATGAAAAACTGTTTTTT
cdr3_aa: CASSPTSTNEKLFF

clone_size: few
d_call: .
j_call: TRBJ1-5
v_call: TRBV5-5
cdr3_nt: TGTGCCAGCACGATAAAGGGAGCGCGCAATCAGCCCCAGCATTTT
cdr3_aa: CASTIKGARNQPQHF

clone_size: .
d_call: .
j_call: TRBJ1-3
v_call: TRBV4-3
cdr3_nt: TGCGCCAGCAGCCAACGAGGGACTGGCACCATATATTTT
cdr3_aa: CASSQRGTGTIYF

clone_size: .
d_call: TRBD1
j_call: TRBJ1-1
v_call: TRBV7-9
cdr3_nt: TGTGCCAGCAGCCCCTGGGACAGATTGAACACTGAAGCTTTCTTT
cdr3_aa: CASSPWDRLNTEAFF

clone_size: .
d_call: TRBD1
j_call: TRBJ2-2
v_call: TRBV7-2
cdr3_nt: TGTGCCAGCAGCTTTACAGGGGACACCGGGGAGCTGTTTTTT
cdr3_aa: CASSFTGDTGELFF

clone_size: .
d_call: TRBD2
j_call: TRBJ2-3
v_call: TRBV27
cdr3_nt: TGTGCCAGCAGTTTCTTGCGGGGGATTAACACAGATACGCAGTATTTT
cdr3_aa: CASSFLRGINTDTQYF

clone_size: .
d_call: .
j_call: TRBJ2-3
v_call: TRBV29-1
cdr3_nt: TGCAGCGTTGTGGCTTACACAGATACGCAGTATTTT
cdr3_aa: CSVVAYTDTQYF

clone_size: .
d_call: .
j_call: TRBJ1-2
v_call: TRBV7-2
cdr3_nt: TGTGCCAGCAGCCTAGAGGCCCACAGGGCCGCAATGAGGGGCTACACCTTC
cdr3_aa: CASSLEAHRAAMRGYTF

clone_size: .
d_call: .
j_call: TRBJ2-5
v_call: TRBV7-2
cdr3_nt: TGTGCCAGCAGCTTAGATGGACAGATGAAGACCCAGTACTTC
cdr3_aa: CASSLDGQMKTQYF

clone_size: .
d_call: TRBD1
j_call: TRBJ1-1
v_call: TRBV6-5
cdr3_nt: TGTGCCAGCAGTTACTCCGGGACAGGGAACACTGAAGCTTTCTTT
cdr3_aa: CASSYSGTGNTEAFF

clone_size: .
d_call: TRBD2
j_call: TRBJ2-1
v_call: TRBV19
cdr3_nt: TGTGCCAGTAGGGCGGGAGGCTACAATGAGCAGTTCTTC
cdr3_aa: CASRAGGYNEQFF

clone_size: .
d_call: TRBD2
j_call: TRBJ2-4
v_call: TRBV5-4
cdr3_nt: TGTGCCAGCAGCTCCCCTCTAACGATAGCGGGGGGGCGGAACATTCAGTACTTC
cdr3_aa: CASSSPLTIAGGRNIQYF

clone_size: .
d_call: TRBD1
j_call: TRBJ2-2
v_call: TRBV9
cdr3_nt: TGTGCCAGCAGCCCCACCGGGACAGGGGCTTTCGGGGAGCTGTTTTTT
cdr3_aa: CASSPTGTGAFGELFF

clone_size: .
d_call: TRBD2
j_call: TRBJ2-2
v_call: TRBV5-1
cdr3_nt: TGCGCCAGCAGCTTTTGGGCGGGGAGGGGCTACTTTTATCCGAACACCGGGGAGCTGTTTTTT
cdr3_aa: CASSFWAGRGYFYPNTGELFF

clone_size: .
d_call: TRBD1
j_call: TRBJ2-7
v_call: TRBV28
cdr3_nt: TGTGCCAGCCGGGACAGGGTAACCTACGAGCAGTACTTC
cdr3_aa: CASRDRVTYEQYF